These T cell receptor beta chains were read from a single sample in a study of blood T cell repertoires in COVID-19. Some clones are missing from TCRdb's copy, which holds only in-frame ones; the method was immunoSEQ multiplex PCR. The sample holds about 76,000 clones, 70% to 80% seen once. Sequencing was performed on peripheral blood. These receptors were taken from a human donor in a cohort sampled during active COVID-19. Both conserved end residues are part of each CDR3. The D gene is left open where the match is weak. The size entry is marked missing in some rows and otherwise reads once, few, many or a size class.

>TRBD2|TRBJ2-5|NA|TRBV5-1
CASTSGRAQETQYF
TGCGCCAGCACAAGCGGGAGGGCACAAGAGACCCAGTACTTC
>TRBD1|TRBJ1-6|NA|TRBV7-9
CASSLGTGIPPLHF
TGTGCCAGCAGCTTAGGGACAGGTATACCACCCCTCCACTTT
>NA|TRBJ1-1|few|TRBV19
CASSIRRENTEAFF
TGTGCCAGTAGTATAAGGAGGGAGAACACTGAAGCTTTCTTT
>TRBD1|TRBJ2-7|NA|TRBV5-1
CASSLDRAYEQYF
TGCGCCAGCAGCTTAGACAGGGCCTACGAGCAGTACTTC
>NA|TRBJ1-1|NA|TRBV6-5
CASSPGDRKNTEAFF
TGTGCCAGCAGCCCCGGCGACAGGAAGAACACTGAAGCTTTCTTT
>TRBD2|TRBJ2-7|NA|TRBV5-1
CASSLASGYEQYF
TGCGCCAGCAGCTTGGCTAGCGGATACGAGCAGTACTTC
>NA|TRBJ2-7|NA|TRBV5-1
CASSPDTTYEQYF
TGCGCCAGCAGCCCGGACACGACCTACGAGCAGTACTTC
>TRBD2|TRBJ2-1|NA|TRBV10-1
CASSDPMKGLALTSKYNEQFF
TGCGCCAGCAGTGACCCAATGAAGGGACTAGCCCTTACATCGAAATACAATGAGCAGTTCTTC
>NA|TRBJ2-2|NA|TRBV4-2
CASSQVGQGGGELFF
TGTGCCAGCAGCCAAGTTGGGCAGGGTGGCGGGGAGCTGTTTTTT
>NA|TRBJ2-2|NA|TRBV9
CASSVREGAGELFF
TGTGCCAGCAGCGTACGCGAGGGGGCCGGGGAGCTGTTTTTT
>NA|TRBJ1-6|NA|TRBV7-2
CASSSESGRNSPLHF
TGTGCCAGCAGCAGCGAGAGCGGTAGAAATTCACCCCTCCACTTT
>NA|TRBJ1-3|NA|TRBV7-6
CASSNRDTSGNTIYF
TGTGCCAGCAGTAACCGGGACACCTCTGGAAACACCATATATTTT
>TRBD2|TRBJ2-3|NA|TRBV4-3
CASSQGREGDTQYF
TGCGCCAGCAGCCAAGGCAGGGAGGGAGATACGCAGTATTTT
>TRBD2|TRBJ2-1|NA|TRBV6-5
CASKTSGSFEQFF
TGTGCCAGCAAAACTAGCGGGAGTTTTGAGCAGTTCTTC
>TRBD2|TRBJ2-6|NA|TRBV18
CASSRTGGPEGANVLTF
TGTGCCAGCTCACGGACGGGGGGGCCGGAAGGGGCCAACGTCCTGACTTTC
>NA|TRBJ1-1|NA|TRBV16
CASSQSSQATRTEAFF
TGTGCCAGCAGCCAATCCAGTCAGGCGACGAGAACTGAAGCTTTCTTT
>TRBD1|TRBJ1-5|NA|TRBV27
CASSPTGDPIQPQHF
TGTGCCAGCAGTCCTACAGGGGACCCAATTCAGCCCCAGCATTTT
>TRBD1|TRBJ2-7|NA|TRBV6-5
CASSYLAGTDGEQYF
TGTGCCAGCAGTTACTTGGCCGGGACAGACGGCGAGCAGTACTTC
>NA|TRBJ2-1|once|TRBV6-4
CASRLREGLVKQFF
TGTGCCAGCAGGTTGCGAGAGGGCCTTGTGAAGCAGTTCTTC
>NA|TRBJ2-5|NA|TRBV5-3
CARSRTRRGETQYF
TGTGCCAGAAGCCGGACTAGAAGGGGGGAGACCCAGTACTTC
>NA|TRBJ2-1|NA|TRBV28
CASSQTSWYNEQFF
TGTGCCAGCAGCCAAACTAGCTGGTACAATGAGCAGTTCTTC
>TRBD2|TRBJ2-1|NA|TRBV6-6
CASSYPATSGYNEQFF
TGTGCCAGCAGTTACCCTGCGACTAGCGGCTACAATGAGCAGTTCTTC
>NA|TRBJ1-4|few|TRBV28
CASSLGQTIEKLFF
TGTGCCAGCAGTTTGGGGCAGACAATTGAAAAACTGTTTTTT
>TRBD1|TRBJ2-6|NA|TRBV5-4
CASSPGGQGITGANVLTF
TGTGCCAGCAGCCCCGGGGGACAGGGGATAACCGGGGCCAACGTCCTGACTTTC